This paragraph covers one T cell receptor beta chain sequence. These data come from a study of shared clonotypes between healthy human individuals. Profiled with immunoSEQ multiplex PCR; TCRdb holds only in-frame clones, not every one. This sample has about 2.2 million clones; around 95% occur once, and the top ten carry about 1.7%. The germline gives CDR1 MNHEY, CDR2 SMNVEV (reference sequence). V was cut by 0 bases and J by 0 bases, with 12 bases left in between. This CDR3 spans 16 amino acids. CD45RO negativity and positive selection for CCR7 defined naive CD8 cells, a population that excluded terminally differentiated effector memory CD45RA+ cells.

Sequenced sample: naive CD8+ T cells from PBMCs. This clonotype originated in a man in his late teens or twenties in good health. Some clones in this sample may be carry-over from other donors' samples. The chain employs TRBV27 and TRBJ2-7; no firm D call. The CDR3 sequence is CASSLSAGYRSYEQYF. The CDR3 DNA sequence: TGTGCCAGCAGTTTATCTGCCGGCTATCGCTCCTACGAGCAGTACTTC.